This TCR beta chain stems from a study of T cell responses to AZD1222 COVID-19 vaccine (dated by TCRdb to about 2021). General notes on the study: TCR sequencing was performed for 230 to 250 trial participants, of whom around 210 were given two doses of AZD1222 and some 26 were given two doses of MenACWY control vaccine. Trial participants were enrolled into age subgroups of 18-55, 56-69 and 70-plus years, which contained about 160, 30 and 59 TCR-sequenced participants, respectively.

In the case of this clone: Its antigen is unknown. No base-level quality is on record; no much larger clone is a single base apart.

The CDR3 covers 16 residues, taking in both the cysteine and the phenylalanine. Of the read, only the CDR3 DNA is kept; its 48 bases are in frame from base 1. The CDR1 and CDR2 encoded by the germline V gene are SGHRS and YFSETQ. The junction carries 14 bases between V and J, which are trimmed by 4 bases and 0 bases respectively. The CDR3 regions of human TCRbeta chains were subjected to immunosequencing. The authors' pipeline ran thus. Repertoire TCRs were checked for matches against a reference library of SARS-CoV-2-specific TCRs that had been generated using the MIRA antigen-specificity platform. Breadth was defined as the fraction of unique TCRs that were SARS-CoV-2-associated. Depth was defined as the fraction of total T cells that were SARS-CoV-2-associated. Using the MIRA data, each spike-specific TCR was mapped to the spike region that the TCR reacts to and placed in a CD4 or CD8 class. Log10-transformed breadth and depth values were compared by one-way ANOVA with Sidak's multiple comparisons tests. TCRdb retrieved this table from immuneACCESS and kept in-frame rearrangements only. Not all clones are present; in checked studies, unresolved V genes account for under half, and no reason is known for the remainder. V, J and clone size were drawn from that table, and D and trimming were deduced from the DNA. This sample has more than 80,000 clones in its table, and 80% to 90% of those were observed once. The top ten constitute roughly 3.6% of the sample.

The sample's time point label, decoded: about 28 days (+/-7) after the second vaccine dose. AZD1222 recipients given second doses at about 4 weeks or at about 12 weeks were pooled, since spike-specific TCR depth and breadth were not found to differ between the two schedules. Vaccinee samples were obtained from the UK trials COV001 and COV002, which included a single-blind randomized controlled phase 2/3 trial of AZD1222 (ChAdOx1 nCoV-19) in healthy adults. For TCRbeta chain sequencing, PBMC samples were collected from trial participants at day 0 and at day 28 after the second dose. Here is what the overall study found, with its caveats: After two AZD1222 doses, both the breadth and the depth of spike-specific TCRs were significantly higher than at day 0 and than in MenACWY recipients. No day 14 peak-response samples were available, so repertoires were characterized only after the peak T cell response. Reportedly, almost half of the unique spike-specific TCRs recognized epitopes lying outside the regions that are mutated in the B.1.351 and B.1.1.7 variants. Only a handful of AZD1222 recipients were SARS-CoV-2 seropositive at baseline, limiting conclusions about previously exposed vaccinees. The 56-69-year group was small, and its depth increase did not reach significance, likely because of low power. The whole spike protein was spanned by vaccine-associated CD4 TCRs, and dominant responses were seen in regions 160-218 and 743-854. Most participants were white British and females outnumbered males, and the authors suggested that clonal diversity may have been underestimated.

The rearranged chain carries TRBV5-1 and TRBJ1-3, with TRBD1 perhaps the D gene, on 6 matching bases. This receptor was obtained from an adult who received the AZD1222 COVID-19 vaccine. The specimen was peripheral blood, collected 28 days after the second AZD1222 dose. The CDR3 protein sequence reads: CASSAGQPVSGNTIYF. The DNA sequence is as follows: TGCGCCAGCAGCGCAGGACAGCCCGTCTCTGGAAACACCATATATTTT.